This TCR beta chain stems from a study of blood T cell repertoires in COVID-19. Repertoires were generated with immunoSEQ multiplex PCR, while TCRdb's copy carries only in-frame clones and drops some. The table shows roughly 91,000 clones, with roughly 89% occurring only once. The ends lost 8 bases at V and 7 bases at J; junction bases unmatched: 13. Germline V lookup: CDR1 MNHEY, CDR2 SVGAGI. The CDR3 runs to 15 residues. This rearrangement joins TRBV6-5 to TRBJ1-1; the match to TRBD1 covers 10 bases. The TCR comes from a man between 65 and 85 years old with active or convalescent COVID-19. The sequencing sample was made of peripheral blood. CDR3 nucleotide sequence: TGTGCCAGCTTCGGGACAGGGGTCGGGGGGAGTGAAGCTTTCTTT. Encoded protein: CASFGTGVGGSEAFF.